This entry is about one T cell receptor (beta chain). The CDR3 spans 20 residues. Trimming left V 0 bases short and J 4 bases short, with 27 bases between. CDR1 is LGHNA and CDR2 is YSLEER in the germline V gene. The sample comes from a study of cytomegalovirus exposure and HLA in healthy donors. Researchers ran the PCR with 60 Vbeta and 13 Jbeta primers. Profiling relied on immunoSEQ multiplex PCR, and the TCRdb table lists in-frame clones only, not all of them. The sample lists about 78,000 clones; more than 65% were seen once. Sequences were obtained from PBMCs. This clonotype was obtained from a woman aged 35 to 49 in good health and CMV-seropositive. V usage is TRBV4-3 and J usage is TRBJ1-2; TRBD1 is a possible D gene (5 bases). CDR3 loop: CASSQDWIPRGARSTYGYTF. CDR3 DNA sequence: TGCGCCAGCAGCCAAGATTGGATTCCACGTGGGGCGCGGTCGACCTATGGCTACACCTTC.